These T cell receptor beta chains were read from a single sample in a study of radiotherapy plus CTLA-4 blockade in lung cancer. Method: immunoSEQ multiplex PCR; TCRdb's copy keeps in-frame clones and lacks some. The sample lists about 28,000 clones, 78% occurring once. The starting material was peripheral blood, obtained from a patient treated with radiotherapy plus ipilimumab. Receptor source: a human donor with non-small cell lung cancer who had stable disease on radiotherapy plus ipilimumab. CDR3s include the opening cysteine and the closing phenylalanine or tryptophan. The order of the fields is clone size, D gene, V gene, J gene, CDR3 DNA, CDR3 protein. D genes are given only for firm matches. Not all rows give a size; the values are once, few, many and, for expanded clones, a class.

clone_size: NA; d_call: NA; v_call: TRBV6-4; j_call: TRBJ2-7; cdr3_nt: TGTGCCAGCAGCCCGGAACTCTCCTACGAGCAGTACTTC; cdr3_aa: CASSPELSYEQYF
clone_size: once; d_call: NA; v_call: TRBV6-6; j_call: TRBJ1-2; cdr3_nt: TGTGCCAGCAGTTACGGGGAGGGGACGGAATTTGGCTACACCTTC; cdr3_aa: CASSYGEGTEFGYTF
clone_size: NA; d_call: NA; v_call: TRBV20-1; j_call: TRBJ1-2; cdr3_nt: TGCAGTGCTAAGGTGGGCTATGGCTACACCTTC; cdr3_aa: CSAKVGYGYTF
clone_size: NA; d_call: NA; v_call: TRBV10-2; j_call: TRBJ1-2; cdr3_nt: TGCGCCAGCGTTGACTCGGACGGGGACCAGAGAGATGGCTACACCTTC; cdr3_aa: CASVDSDGDQRDGYTF
clone_size: NA; d_call: NA; v_call: TRBV10-2; j_call: TRBJ2-2; cdr3_nt: TGCGCCAGCAGTGAGGGTGAGAGGACCGGGGAGCTGTTTTTT; cdr3_aa: CASSEGERTGELFF
clone_size: NA; d_call: TRBD1; v_call: TRBV27; j_call: TRBJ1-1; cdr3_nt: TGTGCCAGCAGTCCCTTCGGACAGGGTGCCCCTGAAGCTTTCTTT; cdr3_aa: CASSPFGQGAPEAFF
clone_size: NA; d_call: TRBD1; v_call: TRBV18; j_call: TRBJ1-3; cdr3_nt: TGTGCCAGCTCACCTCCGGACAGGGGGAGAAACACCATATATTTT; cdr3_aa: CASSPPDRGRNTIYF
clone_size: NA; d_call: NA; v_call: TRBV5-1; j_call: TRBJ1-1; cdr3_nt: TGCGCCAGCAGCATAGTACAGGGGAACACTGAAGCTTTCTTT; cdr3_aa: CASSIVQGNTEAFF
clone_size: few; d_call: NA; v_call: TRBV4-3; j_call: TRBJ1-4; cdr3_nt: TGCGCCAGCAGCCAAGATACGAGGGCAACTAATGAAAAACTGTTTTTT; cdr3_aa: CASSQDTRATNEKLFF
clone_size: NA; d_call: NA; v_call: TRBV6-1; j_call: TRBJ1-5; cdr3_nt: TGTGCCAGCACAGGGGAACAATGGAGCAATCAGCCCCAGCATTTT; cdr3_aa: CASTGEQWSNQPQHF
clone_size: NA; d_call: NA; v_call: TRBV7-8; j_call: TRBJ1-3; cdr3_nt: TGTGCCAGCAGCCCTTTTGGAAGTTACTCTGGAAACACCATATATTTT; cdr3_aa: CASSPFGSYSGNTIYF
clone_size: NA; d_call: NA; v_call: TRBV5-8; j_call: TRBJ1-4; cdr3_nt: TGTGCCAGCAGCCCGTGGACCGTCTGGGGTGAAAAACTGTTTTTT; cdr3_aa: CASSPWTVWGEKLFF
clone_size: NA; d_call: NA; v_call: TRBV28; j_call: TRBJ1-6; cdr3_nt: TGTGCCAGCAGTTTAGGGGGTCGGGCCCATTCACCCCTCCACTTT; cdr3_aa: CASSLGGRAHSPLHF
clone_size: NA; d_call: NA; v_call: TRBV7-2; j_call: TRBJ1-2; cdr3_nt: TGTGCCAGCAGCTCCGGACAGAGGTATGGCTACACCTTC; cdr3_aa: CASSSGQRYGYTF
clone_size: NA; d_call: NA; v_call: TRBV6-5; j_call: TRBJ1-5; cdr3_nt: TGTGCCAGCAGCCCGGCTGATAGCAATCAGCCCCAGCATTTT; cdr3_aa: CASSPADSNQPQHF
clone_size: NA; d_call: NA; v_call: TRBV5-5; j_call: TRBJ1-1; cdr3_nt: TGTGCCAGCAGTTTAGGACGGAACATGAACACTGAAGCTTTCTTT; cdr3_aa: CASSLGRNMNTEAFF
clone_size: NA; d_call: NA; v_call: TRBV5-8; j_call: TRBJ2-7; cdr3_nt: TGTGCCAGCACCAAAGCGGGACATCAGGTAGTGGGATCCTACGAGCAGTACTTC; cdr3_aa: CASTKAGHQVVGSYEQYF
clone_size: NA; d_call: TRBD1; v_call: TRBV6-5; j_call: TRBJ1-2; cdr3_nt: TGTGCCAGCAGTTCCCCTTTAACGGGACAGGGGTATGGCTACACCTTC; cdr3_aa: CASSSPLTGQGYGYTF
clone_size: NA; d_call: TRBD1; v_call: TRBV7-3; j_call: TRBJ1-2; cdr3_nt: TGTGCCAGCAGCTTGGGACAGGGAAATTTGCCCCCTGGCTACACCTTC; cdr3_aa: CASSLGQGNLPPGYTF
clone_size: NA; d_call: NA; v_call: TRBV5-3; j_call: TRBJ2-7; cdr3_nt: TGTGCCAGAAGCGGATTACTAGGCCCCTCCTACGAGCAGTACTTC; cdr3_aa: CARSGLLGPSYEQYF
clone_size: NA; d_call: NA; v_call: TRBV14; j_call: TRBJ2-3; cdr3_nt: TGTGCCAGCAGCCAAACCCTTGGGACCTGGGGCACAGATACGCAGTATTTT; cdr3_aa: CASSQTLGTWGTDTQYF
clone_size: NA; d_call: TRBD1; v_call: TRBV7-2; j_call: TRBJ2-7; cdr3_nt: TGTGCCAGCAGCAAAGCGGACAGGGGGCTTGGCGAGCAGTACTTC; cdr3_aa: CASSKADRGLGEQYF
clone_size: NA; d_call: NA; v_call: TRBV4-3; j_call: TRBJ2-7; cdr3_nt: TGCGCCAGCAGCCAAGCTTTAGTTGCGGCCGAGCAGTACTTC; cdr3_aa: CASSQALVAAEQYF
clone_size: NA; d_call: NA; v_call: TRBV7-9; j_call: TRBJ1-3; cdr3_nt: TGTGCCAGCAGCTTAGAAAACACCATATATTTT; cdr3_aa: CASSLENTIYF
clone_size: once; d_call: TRBD1; v_call: TRBV12-5; j_call: TRBJ2-5; cdr3_nt: TGTGCTAGTGACGGGGGACAGGGGGACCAAGAGACCCAGTACTTC; cdr3_aa: CASDGGQGDQETQYF
clone_size: NA; d_call: TRBD1; v_call: TRBV7-9; j_call: TRBJ1-5; cdr3_nt: TGTGCCAGCAGCTTACAGGGGGCCTCCCAGCCCCAGCATTTT; cdr3_aa: CASSLQGASQPQHF
clone_size: NA; d_call: NA; v_call: TRBV27; j_call: TRBJ2-3; cdr3_nt: TGTGCCAGCCGGGCCGATACAGGGTGGGCAGATACGCAGTATTTT; cdr3_aa: CASRADTGWADTQYF
clone_size: NA; d_call: NA; v_call: TRBV9; j_call: TRBJ2-5; cdr3_nt: TGTGCCAGCAGCGTAGCCGGACAGCCCCCCCAAGAGACCCAGTACTTC; cdr3_aa: CASSVAGQPPQETQYF
clone_size: few; d_call: NA; v_call: TRBV28; j_call: TRBJ2-5; cdr3_nt: TGTGCCAGCAGTAGAGGAGGCTCCCAAGAGACCCAGTACTTC; cdr3_aa: CASSRGGSQETQYF
clone_size: NA; d_call: TRBD1; v_call: TRBV6-5; j_call: TRBJ1-1; cdr3_nt: TGTGCCAGCAGTTACGCAGGGGGACGAGCTTTCTTT; cdr3_aa: CASSYAGGRAFF
clone_size: NA; d_call: TRBD1; v_call: TRBV6-5; j_call: TRBJ2-2; cdr3_nt: TGTGCCAGCAGACCGGGACAGGGGTATCCCGGGGAGCTGTTTTTT; cdr3_aa: CASRPGQGYPGELFF
clone_size: NA; d_call: NA; v_call: TRBV30; j_call: TRBJ2-7; cdr3_nt: TGTGCCTGGATGTTCGTACGGGACGGAGCCTACGAGCAGTACTTC; cdr3_aa: CAWMFVRDGAYEQYF